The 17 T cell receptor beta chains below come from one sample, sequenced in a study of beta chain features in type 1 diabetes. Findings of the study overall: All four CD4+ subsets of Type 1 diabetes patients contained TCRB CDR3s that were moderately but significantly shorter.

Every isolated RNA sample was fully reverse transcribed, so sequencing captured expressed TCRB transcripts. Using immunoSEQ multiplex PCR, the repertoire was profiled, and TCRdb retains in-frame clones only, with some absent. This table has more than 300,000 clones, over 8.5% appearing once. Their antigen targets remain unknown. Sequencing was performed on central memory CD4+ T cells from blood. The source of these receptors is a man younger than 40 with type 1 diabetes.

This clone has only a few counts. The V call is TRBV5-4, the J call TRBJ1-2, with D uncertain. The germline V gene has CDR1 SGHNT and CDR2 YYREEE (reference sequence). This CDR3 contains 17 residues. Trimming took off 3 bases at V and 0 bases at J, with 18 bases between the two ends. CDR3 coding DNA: TGTGCCAGCAGCTCGAAACGGACCGCCCGGCCTAACTATGGCTACACCTTC. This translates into CASSSKRTARPNYGYTF.

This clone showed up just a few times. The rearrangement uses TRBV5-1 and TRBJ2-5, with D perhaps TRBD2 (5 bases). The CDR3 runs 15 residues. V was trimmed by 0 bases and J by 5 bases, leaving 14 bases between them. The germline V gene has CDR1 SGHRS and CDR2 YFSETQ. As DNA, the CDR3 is TGCGCCAGCAGCTTGGCGGGGAGTGGGCAGGAGACCCAGTACTTC. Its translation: CASSLAGSGQETQYF.

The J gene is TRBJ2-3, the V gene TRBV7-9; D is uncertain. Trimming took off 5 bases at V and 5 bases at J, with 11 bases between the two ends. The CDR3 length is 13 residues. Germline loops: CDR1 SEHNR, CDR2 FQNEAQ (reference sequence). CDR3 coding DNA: TGTGCCAGCAGCGAACAGCGCGAAGATACGCAGTATTTT. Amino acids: CASSEQREDTQYF.

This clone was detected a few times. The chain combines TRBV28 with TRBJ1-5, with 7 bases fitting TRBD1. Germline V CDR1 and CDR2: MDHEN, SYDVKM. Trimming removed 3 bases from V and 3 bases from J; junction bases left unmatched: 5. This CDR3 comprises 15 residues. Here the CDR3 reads CASSFSDRDNQPQHF. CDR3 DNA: TGTGCCAGCAGTTTCTCAGACAGGGACAATCAGCCCCAGCATTTT.

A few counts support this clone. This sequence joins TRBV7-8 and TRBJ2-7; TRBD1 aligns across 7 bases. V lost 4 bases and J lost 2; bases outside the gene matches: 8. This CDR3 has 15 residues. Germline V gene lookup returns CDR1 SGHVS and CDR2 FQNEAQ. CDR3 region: CASSSGQVLPYEQYF. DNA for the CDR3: TGTGCCAGCAGCTCCGGACAGGTCCTACCCTACGAGCAGTACTTC. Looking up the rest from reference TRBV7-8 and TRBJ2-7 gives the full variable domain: GAGVSQSPRYKVAKRGQDVALRCDPISGHVSLFWYQQALGQGPEFLTYFQNEAQLDKSGLPSDRFFAERPEGSVSTLKIQRTQQEDSAVYLCASSSGQVLPYEQYFGPGTRLTVT.

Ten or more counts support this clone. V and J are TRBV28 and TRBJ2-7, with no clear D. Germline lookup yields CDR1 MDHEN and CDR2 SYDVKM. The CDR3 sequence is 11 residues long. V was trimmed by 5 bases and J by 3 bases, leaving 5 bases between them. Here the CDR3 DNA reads TGTGCCAGCAGTGCTTTCTACGAGCAGTACTTC. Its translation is CASSAFYEQYF.

The CDR3 protein is CASSQERGGRNTIYF. CDR3 sequence (DNA): TGCGCCAGCAGCCAAGAACGGGGGGGTAGAAACACCATATATTTT. V and J are TRBV4-1 and TRBJ1-3; maybe TRBD1 (5 bases). This CDR3 has 15 residues. V lost 0 bases, J lost 5 bases, and 11 bases lay in between. The germline gives CDR1 MGHRA, CDR2 YSYEKL.

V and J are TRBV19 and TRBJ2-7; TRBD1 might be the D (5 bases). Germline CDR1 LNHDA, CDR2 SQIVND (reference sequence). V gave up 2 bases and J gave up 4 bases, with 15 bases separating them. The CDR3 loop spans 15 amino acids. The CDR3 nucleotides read TGTGCCAGTAGTATACGACAGACGGCTGGGTACGAGCAGTACTTC. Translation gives CASSIRQTAGYEQYF.

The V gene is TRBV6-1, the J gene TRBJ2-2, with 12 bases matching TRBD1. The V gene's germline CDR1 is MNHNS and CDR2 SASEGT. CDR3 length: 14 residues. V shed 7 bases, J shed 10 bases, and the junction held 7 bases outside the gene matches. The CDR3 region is CASTRDRGRAELFF. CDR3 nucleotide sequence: TGTGCCAGCACTCGGGACAGGGGGCGTGCGGAGCTGTTTTTT.

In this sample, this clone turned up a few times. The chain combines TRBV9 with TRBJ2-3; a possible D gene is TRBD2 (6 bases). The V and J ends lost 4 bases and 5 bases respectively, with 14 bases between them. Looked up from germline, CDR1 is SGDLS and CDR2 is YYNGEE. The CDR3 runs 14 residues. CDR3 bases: TGTGCCAGCAGCCCTCGCCCAGCGGGAGATACGCAGTATTTT. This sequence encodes CASSPRPAGDTQYF.

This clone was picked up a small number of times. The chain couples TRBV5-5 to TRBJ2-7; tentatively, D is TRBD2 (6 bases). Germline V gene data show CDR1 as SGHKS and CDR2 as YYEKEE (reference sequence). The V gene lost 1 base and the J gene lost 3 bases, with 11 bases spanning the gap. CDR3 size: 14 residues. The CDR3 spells CASSLPGRNYEQYF. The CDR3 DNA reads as TGTGCCAGCAGCTTGCCAGGGAGGAACTACGAGCAGTACTTC.

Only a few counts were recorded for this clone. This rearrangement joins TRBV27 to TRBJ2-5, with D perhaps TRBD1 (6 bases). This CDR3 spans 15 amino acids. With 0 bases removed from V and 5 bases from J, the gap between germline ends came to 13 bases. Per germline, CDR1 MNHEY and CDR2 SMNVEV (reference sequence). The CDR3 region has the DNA TGTGCCAGCAGTTTATCGCGGGCAGGGGATGAGACCCAGTACTTC. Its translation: CASSLSRAGDETQYF.

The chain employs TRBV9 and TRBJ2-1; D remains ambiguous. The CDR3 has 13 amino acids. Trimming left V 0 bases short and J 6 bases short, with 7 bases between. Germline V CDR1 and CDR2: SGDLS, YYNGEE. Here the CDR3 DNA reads TGTGCCAGCAGCGTAGGAACAGTCAATGAGCAGTTCTTC. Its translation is CASSVGTVNEQFF.

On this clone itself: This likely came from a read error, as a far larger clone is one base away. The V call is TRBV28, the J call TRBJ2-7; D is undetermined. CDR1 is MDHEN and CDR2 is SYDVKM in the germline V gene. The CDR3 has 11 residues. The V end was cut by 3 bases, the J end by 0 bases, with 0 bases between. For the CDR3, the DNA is TGTGCCAGCAGTTTCTCCTACGAGCAGTACTTC. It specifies CASSFSYEQYF.

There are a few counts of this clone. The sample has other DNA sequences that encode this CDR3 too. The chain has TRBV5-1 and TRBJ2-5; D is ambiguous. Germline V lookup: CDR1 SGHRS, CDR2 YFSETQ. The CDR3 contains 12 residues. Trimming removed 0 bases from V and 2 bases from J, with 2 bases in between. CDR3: CASSLDQETQYF. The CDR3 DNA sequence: TGCGCCAGCAGCTTGGATCAAGAGACCCAGTACTTC.

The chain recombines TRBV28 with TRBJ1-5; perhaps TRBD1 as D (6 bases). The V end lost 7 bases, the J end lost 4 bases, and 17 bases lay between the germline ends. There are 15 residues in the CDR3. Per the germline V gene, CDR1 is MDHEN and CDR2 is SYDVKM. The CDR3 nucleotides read TGTGCCAGCAACGAAACAGGGACTAGAAATCAGCCCCAGCATTTT. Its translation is CASNETGTRNQPQHF.

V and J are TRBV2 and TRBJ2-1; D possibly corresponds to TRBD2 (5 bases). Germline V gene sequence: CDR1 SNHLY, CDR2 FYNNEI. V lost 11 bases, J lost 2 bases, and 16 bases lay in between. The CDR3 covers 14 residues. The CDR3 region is CAGKPSGTYNEQFF. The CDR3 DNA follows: TGTGCCGGTAAACCCTCCGGGACCTACAATGAGCAGTTCTTC.